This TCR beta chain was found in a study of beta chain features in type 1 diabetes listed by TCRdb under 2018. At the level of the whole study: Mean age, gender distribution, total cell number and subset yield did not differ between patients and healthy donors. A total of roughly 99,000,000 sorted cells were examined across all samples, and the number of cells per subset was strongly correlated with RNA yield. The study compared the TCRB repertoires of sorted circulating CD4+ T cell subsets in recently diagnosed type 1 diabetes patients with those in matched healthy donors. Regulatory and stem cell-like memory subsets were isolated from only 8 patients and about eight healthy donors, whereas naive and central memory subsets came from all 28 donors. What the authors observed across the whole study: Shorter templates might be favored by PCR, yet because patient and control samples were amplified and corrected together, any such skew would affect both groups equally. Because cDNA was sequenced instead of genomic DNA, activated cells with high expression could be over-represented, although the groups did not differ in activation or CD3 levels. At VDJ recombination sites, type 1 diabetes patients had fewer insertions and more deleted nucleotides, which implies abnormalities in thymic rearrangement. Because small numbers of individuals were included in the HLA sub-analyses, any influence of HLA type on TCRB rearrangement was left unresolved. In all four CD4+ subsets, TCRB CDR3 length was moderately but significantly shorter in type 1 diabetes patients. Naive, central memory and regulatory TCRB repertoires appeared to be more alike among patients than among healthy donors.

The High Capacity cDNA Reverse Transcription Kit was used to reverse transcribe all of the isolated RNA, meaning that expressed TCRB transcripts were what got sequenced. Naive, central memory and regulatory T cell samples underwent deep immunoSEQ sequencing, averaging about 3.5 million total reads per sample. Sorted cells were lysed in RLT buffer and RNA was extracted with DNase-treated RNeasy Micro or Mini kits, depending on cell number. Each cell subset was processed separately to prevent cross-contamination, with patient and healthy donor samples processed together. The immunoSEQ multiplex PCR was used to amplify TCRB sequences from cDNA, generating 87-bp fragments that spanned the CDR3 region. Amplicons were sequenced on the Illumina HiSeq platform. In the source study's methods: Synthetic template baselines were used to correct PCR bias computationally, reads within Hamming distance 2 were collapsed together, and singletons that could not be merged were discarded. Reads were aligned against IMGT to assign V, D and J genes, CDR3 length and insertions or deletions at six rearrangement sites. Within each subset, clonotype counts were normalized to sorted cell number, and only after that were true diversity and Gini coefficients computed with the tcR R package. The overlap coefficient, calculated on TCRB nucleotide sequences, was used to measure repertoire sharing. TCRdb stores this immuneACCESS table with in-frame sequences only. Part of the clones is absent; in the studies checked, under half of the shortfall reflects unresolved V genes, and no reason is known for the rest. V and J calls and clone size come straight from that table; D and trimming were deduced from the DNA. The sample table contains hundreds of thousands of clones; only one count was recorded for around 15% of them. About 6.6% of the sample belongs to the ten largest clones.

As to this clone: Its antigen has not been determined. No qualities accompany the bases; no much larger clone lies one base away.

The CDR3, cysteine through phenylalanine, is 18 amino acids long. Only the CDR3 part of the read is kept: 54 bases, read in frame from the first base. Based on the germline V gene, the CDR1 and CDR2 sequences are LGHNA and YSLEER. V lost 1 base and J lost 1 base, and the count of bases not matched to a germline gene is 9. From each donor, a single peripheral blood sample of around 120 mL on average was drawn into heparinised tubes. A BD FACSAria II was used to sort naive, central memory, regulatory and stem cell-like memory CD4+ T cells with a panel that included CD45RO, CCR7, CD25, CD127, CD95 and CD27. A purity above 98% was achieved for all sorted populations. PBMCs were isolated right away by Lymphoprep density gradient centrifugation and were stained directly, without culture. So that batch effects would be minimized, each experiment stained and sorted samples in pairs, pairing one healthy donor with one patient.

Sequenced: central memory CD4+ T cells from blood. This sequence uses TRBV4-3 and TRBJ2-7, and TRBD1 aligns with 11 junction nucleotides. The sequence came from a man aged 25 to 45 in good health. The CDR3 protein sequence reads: CASSQARTGGAFSYEQYF. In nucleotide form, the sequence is TGCGCCAGCAGCCAAGCTAGGACAGGGGGCGCCTTTTCCTACGAGCAGTACTTC.